These 13 T cell receptor beta chains came from one sample sequenced in a study of breast tumors, draining lymph nodes, adjacent tissues. TCRdb ran MiXCR on the multiplex PCR reads and lists one entry per CDR3 protein. The sample lists some 15,000 distinct CDR3 sequences, around 70% seen once, with around 47% in the top ten. The sample comprised tumor-adjacent breast tissue. The receptors derive from a female donor with breast cancer. Some clones in this sample may be carry-over from other donors' samples.

V and J are TRBV7-8 and TRBJ2-7; 8 bases match TRBD1. This CDR3 region has 14 residues. Germline V gene sequence: CDR1 SGHVS, CDR2 FQNEAQ. V gave up 6 bases and J gave up 7 bases; unmatched junction bases: 11. CDR3 DNA sequence: TGTGCCAGCAGACTCGGGACAGGCGATCGGGAGCAGTACTTC. Protein: CASRLGTGDREQYF.

This clonotype was seen repeatedly, ten times or more. The rearrangement links TRBV4-3 to TRBJ2-1; possibly TRBD2 for D (6 bases). Germline CDR1 LGHNA, CDR2 YSLEER. The CDR3 runs 15 residues. Trimming cost V 0 bases and J 5 bases, with 11 bases left between them. The CDR3 here is CASSQDLGTHNEQFF. As DNA, the CDR3 is TGCGCCAGCAGCCAAGATCTCGGGACTCACAATGAGCAGTTCTTC.

This clonotype appeared many times. The chain couples TRBV28 to TRBJ2-1; D not certain. This CDR3 spans 14 amino acids. The germline V gene encodes CDR1 MDHEN and CDR2 SYDVKM. Trimming shortened V by 2 bases and J by 2 bases, and 7 bases separated the two germline ends. This CDR3 reads CASSLVGTYNEQFF. CDR3 nucleotides: TGTGCCAGCAGTTTAGTTGGGACCTACAATGAGCAGTTCTTC.

As DNA, the CDR3 is TGCGCCAGCAGCCTCACGCAGGCTAGCACAGATACGCAGTATTTT. As protein: CASSLTQASTDTQYF. The chain employs TRBV4-1 and TRBJ2-3; D gene unclear. The V gene's germline CDR1 is MGHRA and CDR2 YSYEKL. V dropped 4 bases and J dropped 0 bases, with 11 bases sitting between them. This CDR3 has 15 residues.

This clonotype was counted a single time. The V call is TRBV20-1, the J call TRBJ2-7, with D maybe TRBD1 (5 bases). Germline values: CDR1 DFQATT, CDR2 SNEGSKA (reference sequence). The CDR3 has 13 residues. Trimming took off 6 bases at V and 0 bases at J, with 12 bases between the two ends. CDR3 amino acids: CSALLGLSYEQYF. CDR3 DNA: TGCAGTGCGCTGCTGGGGCTCTCCTACGAGCAGTACTTC.

The V and J genes are TRBV20-1 and TRBJ2-1; 9 bases fit TRBD2. V was pared by 5 bases and J by 7 bases, with 12 bases of the junction left unmatched. From germline, CDR1 is DFQATT and CDR2 SNEGSKA (reference sequence). CDR3 length: 15 amino acids. CDR3 nucleotide sequence: TGCAGTGCTCCTCCTCGGCGGGAGGGAAGGAATGAGCAGTTCTTC. Translated: CSAPPRREGRNEQFF.

The chain carries TRBV6-6 and TRBJ1-6; D not certain. This CDR3 has 11 amino acids. Germline values: CDR1 MNHNY, CDR2 SVGAGI (reference sequence). Between the trimmed V and J ends, which lost 5 bases and 10 bases, there was a span of 6 bases. CDR3 DNA sequence: TGTGCCAGCAGTGTGGGGTCACCCCTCCACTTT. Translating it yields CASSVGSPLHF.

This clonotype showed up many times. The chain links TRBV18 to TRBJ2-7; TRBD1 agrees at 9 bases. CDR3 length: 16 amino acids. Germline values: CDR1 KGHSH, CDR2 LQKENI. Unmatched junction bases numbered 5, after V lost 0 bases and J lost 2 bases. CDR3 nucleotides: TGTGCCAGCTCACCACCGGGACAGGGATCCCCCTACGAGCAGTACTTC. It yields the protein CASSPPGQGSPYEQYF.

The chain joins TRBV7-8 to TRBJ2-3; possible D gene TRBD1, 5 bases. Germline CDR1 SGHVS, CDR2 FQNEAQ. With 2 bases removed from V and 3 bases from J, the gap between germline ends came to 9 bases. The CDR3 spans 14 residues. This CDR3 reads CASSLYPGTDTQYF. The CDR3 DNA reads as TGTGCCAGCAGCTTATACCCAGGGACAGATACGCAGTATTTT.

The chain carries TRBV20-1 and TRBJ2-7; maybe TRBD2 (5 bases). This CDR3 comprises 11 residues. Germline V gene sequence: CDR1 DFQATT, CDR2 SNEGSKA (reference sequence). With 6 bases removed from V and 4 bases from J, the gap between germline ends came to 10 bases. The CDR3 region is CSAVRGYEQYF. The CDR3 bases are TGCAGTGCGGTTCGGGGTTACGAGCAGTACTTC.

As concerns this clonotype: This may arise from a read error, as a much more abundant clone is one base away. This likely comes from a read error, as the CDR3 has no conserved phenylalanine or tryptophan at its end. This chain links TRBV12-3 or TRBV12-4 with TRBJ2-3; D gene uncertain. With 2 bases removed from V and 5 bases from J, the gap between germline ends came to 2 bases. This CDR3 comprises 11 residues. The CDR3 sequence is CASSLRDTQYL. CDR3 nucleotide sequence: TGTGCCAGCAGTTTAAGAGATACGCAGTATCTT.

This clonotype was detected only a few times. At one end the junction does not follow the germline gene, possibly because of a read error. The chain joins TRBV15 to TRBJ2-7; 9 bases line up with TRBD1. Germline V CDR1 and CDR2: LNHNV, YYDKDF (reference sequence). CDR3 length: 16 residues. The CDR3 DNA reads TGTGCCACCAGCAGAGATTACGGGACAGGGTCCTACGAGCGGTACTTC. This gives the protein CATSRDYGTGSYERYF.

This clonotype was seen ten or more times. The chain has TRBV5-6 and TRBJ2-1; 10 positions agree with TRBD1. With 0 bases clipped from V and 7 bases from J, the junction kept 7 bases outside the gene matches. Germline V lookup: CDR1 SGHDT, CDR2 YYEEEE. This CDR3 has 16 residues. The CDR3 region has the DNA TGTGCCAGCAGCTTGGTTGGACAGGGGGGGGGGAATGAGCAGTTCTTC. Its translation is CASSLVGQGGGNEQFF. Full variable domain (rest looked up from reference TRBV5-6 and TRBJ2-1): DAGVTQSPTHLIKTRGQQVTLRCSPKSGHDTVSWYQQALGQGPQFIFQYYEEEERQRGNFPDRFSGHQFPNYSSELNVNALLLGDSALYLCASSLVGQGGGNEQFFGPGTRLTVL.